This T cell receptor (beta chain) was retrieved from a study of T-cell memory formation after mild COVID-19 (dated by TCRdb to 2020 to 2022). About the study as a whole: TCR sequence clusters from the two donors were found to be largely donor specific. Two young, previously healthy adult volunteers made up the cohort, one male and one female. Longitudinal TCRalpha and TCRbeta repertoire sequencing tracked T-cell clones expanding and contracting after mild COVID-19 in two donors.

The study at large found these results: Contracting CD4+ clones were found mainly in CM and EM memory subsets, while CD8+ clones were enriched in EMRA. The second-wave clones that peaked on day 37 were not confirmed to be SARS-CoV-2 specific. Clones contracting from day 15 to 85 had balanced CD4/CD8 phenotypes, while a second wave expanding from day 15 to 37 was biased towards CD4+. Only a couple of mild cases were covered in the study, and larger cohorts including severe cases with pre-infection samples were considered necessary. Some responding clones were found in pre-infection memory, which suggests that pre-existing cross-reactive memory T cells took part in the SARS-CoV-2 response.

PBMCs were isolated by Ficoll-Paque density gradient centrifugation. V and J are truncated by 7 bases and 7 bases respectively, leaving an intervening sequence of 11 bases. The CDR3 holds 12 amino acids from the cysteine to the phenylalanine. CDR3 DNA only is kept here, 36 bases in frame from base 1. The run used an Illumina NovaSeq 6000. TCRalpha and TCRbeta cDNA libraries were constructed by 5'RACE with constant-segment primers, with sample barcodes and unique molecular identifiers being introduced. RNA was extracted from every sample with Trizol reagent. Library amplification was performed in two PCR steps, and a second sample barcode and Illumina TruSeq adapters were introduced in the second step. Libraries were sequenced on an Illumina NovaSeq with 2 x 150 bp paired-end reads. Regarding the original processing steps: With migec v1.2.7, reads were demultiplexed and then collapsed into UMI-guided consensus sequences. Using mixcr v2.1.11, the UMI consensuses were aligned to TRA and TRB V and J templates and assembled into clonotypes. A clonotype was counted as expanded or contracted only when both edgeR and NoisET called the clonotype significant, with the noise models trained on biological replicates. edgeR calls used a false discovery rate-adjusted p below 0.01 and a log2 fold-change threshold of 1. PCA with hierarchical clustering of max-normalized trajectories of the 1000 most abundant clonotypes was used as exploratory dynamics analysis. Separately sequenced CD4+ and CD8+ repertoires were used to assign a CD4 or CD8 phenotype to each responding clone. TCRdb's own reprocessing of the public reads used fastp at Q25 and MiXCR and kept productive beta chains. Records with the same CDR3 protein are collapsed into one entry carrying the most frequent genes and DNA. V and J calls and clone size were set by TCRdb, not the authors. The sample table holds under 250,000 distinct CDR3 sequences, of which roughly a tenth were seen once. The top ten hold 20% to 25% of the sample.

This clonotype was seen repeatedly, ten times or more. What this receptor recognizes is not known. Base qualities are not recorded, but no much larger clone differs from it by a single base. The V gene is TRBV12-3 or TRBV12-4 and the J gene is TRBJ2-1; the D call could be TRBD1 or TRBD2, with each sharing 5 bases. The clonotype originates from a young man who had mild COVID-19 (a few samples of this study predate the infection). The sample titles of this study are shuffled in the database, so cell type and time point are left out; the donor was told from shared clones. The sequenced material came from PBMCs or a T cell subset sorted from them (not recorded which). The CDR3 protein sequence reads: CASTPWGNEQFF. The sequenced DNA: TGTGCCAGCACCCCCTGGGGGAATGAGCAGTTCTTC.